This section outlines one T cell receptor beta chain sequence together with its context. The antigen is not known. V was shortened by 3 bases and J by 4 bases, with 6 bases between the two germline ends. Germline CDR1 and CDR2: LNHDA and SQIVND (reference sequence). The CDR3 is 12 residues long. This sample was taken from a study of OX40 agonist ivuxolimab in advanced cancers. Study overall: Dose-escalation patients were diagnosed with hepatocellular carcinoma, melanoma, renal cell cancer or head and neck cancer. Study findings and constraints: CD4+ and CD8+ T cells in blood underwent clonal expansion by week 6 at 0.1 to 3.0 mg/kg. Compared with others, partial responders at 0.1-3.0 mg/kg displayed clonal expansion among the lowest. CD8+ T cells showed, on average, more clonal expansion than CD4+ cells.

Libraries were prepared by immunoSEQ multiplex PCR; TCRdb keeps only in-frame clonotypes and omits some of them. The sample lists roughly 100,000 clones, about 96% occurring once. Sequencing used CD4+ or CD8+ T cells sorted from blood, obtained in a trial of the OX40 agonist ivuxolimab. The genes are TRBV19 and TRBJ1-2; D remains ambiguous. The sequence was collected from an adult with an advanced solid tumor such as melanoma, head and neck, liver or kidney cancer. The CDR3 DNA follows: TGTGCCAGTAGTATGTGGAGCTATGGCTACACCTTC. Encoded protein: CASSMWSYGYTF.